The 2 T cell receptor beta chains presented below share a single source sample, sequenced in a study of cytomegalovirus exposure and HLA in healthy donors. TCRdb keeps only in-frame clones here, not all; method: immunoSEQ multiplex PCR. The sample yields around 160,000 clones, roughly 80% seen once. Sequencing input: PBMCs. All receptors come from a man under 40 in good health and CMV-seropositive.

The rearrangement uses TRBV5-4 and TRBJ1-4; no clear D gene. CDR1 is SGHNT, CDR2 YYREEE, per germline (reference sequence). The CDR3 sequence is 13 residues long. V gave up 1 base and J gave up 10 bases, with 11 bases separating them. CDR3 sequence: CASSLPSSGKLFF. As DNA, the CDR3 is TGTGCCAGCAGCTTGCCTTCTAGTGGAAAACTGTTTTTT.

This sequence joins TRBV6-5 and TRBJ2-5; possible D gene TRBD1, 6 bases. The CDR3 contains 14 residues. V dropped 4 bases and J dropped 1 base, with 10 bases sitting between them. Germline V gene data show CDR1 as MNHEY and CDR2 as SVGAGI. This chain's CDR3 is CASSSYRVQETQYF. The CDR3 DNA follows: TGTGCCAGCAGTTCCTACAGGGTCCAAGAGACCCAGTACTTC.